What follows is one T cell receptor (beta chain) and its context. A read error may explain this, as a much larger clone is one base away. This specimen comes from a study of Graves' ophthalmopathy and Graves' hyperthyroidism. Study information: Peripheral blood sampling occurred at initial diagnosis, before any treatment.

Clinicians diagnosed using symptoms, serum thyroxine, TRAb, thyroid ultrasound and orbital computed tomography. The germline gives CDR1 SNHLY, CDR2 FYNNEI. The CDR3 has 14 residues. Transcripts of RNA were the source for amplifying TCR beta CDR3 regions. RT-PCR in the first round used HTBI primers; a second-round multiplex PCR followed. TCRdb used MiXCR to reprocess the multiplex PCR reads, holding one entry per CDR3 protein. Of about 700,000 distinct CDR3 sequences in the sample, more than 40% were seen once. This chain connects TRBV2 to TRBJ2-7; D gene unclear. This TCR came from an adult man with Graves' ophthalmopathy. Sequenced sample: peripheral blood. The chain's CDR3 is CASADVTTTYGQYF. For the CDR3, the DNA is TGTGCCAGCGCGGACGTAACGACAACCTACGGGCAGTACTTC.